The T cell receptor (beta chain) under discussion was sequenced for a study of cytomegalovirus exposure and HLA in healthy donors. The PCR made use of 60 Vbeta and 13 Jbeta primers. Generated by immunoSEQ multiplex PCR, the TCRdb table keeps only in-frame clones and is missing some. This table holds roughly 200,000 clones, around 70% found once. This clone has only one observation. Losses at the gene ends were 6 bases for V and 2 bases for J; bases not matched to a gene: 8. The CDR3 runs to 16 residues. In germline, CDR1 is KGHSH, CDR2 LQKENI. Specimen: PBMCs. This receptor was obtained from a man aged 40-55 years in good health and CMV-seropositive. The chain carries TRBV18 and TRBJ1-5; 9 bases align to TRBD1. This CDR3 is CASSVTGGFGNQPQHF. The CDR3 DNA is TGTGCCAGCTCCGTGACAGGGGGTTTTGGCAATCAGCCCCAGCATTTT. Together with reference TRBV18 and TRBJ1-5, the CDR3 gives the full variable domain: NAGVMQNPRHLVRRRGQEARLRCSPMKGHSHVYWYRQLPEEGLKFMVYLQKENIIDESGMPKERFSAEFPKEGPSILRIQQVVRGDSAAYFCASSVTGGFGNQPQHFGDGTRLSIL.